This paragraph reports one T cell receptor (beta chain). Its antigen remains unidentified. This record belongs to a study of cytomegalovirus exposure and HLA in healthy donors. Broader study findings: Among the CMV-associated chains, three were confirmed in vitro as specific for CMV antigens. Most TCR sequences proved rare, with some public TCRs found in many donors. The study designated some 180 TCR beta chains cytomegalovirus-associated.

The germline CDR1 and CDR2 sequences are SEHNR and FQNEAQ (reference sequence). The junction had 5 bases not matched to a gene; V was cut back by 5 bases and J by 3 bases. The CDR3 is made up of 14 amino acids. The data were produced by immunoSEQ multiplex PCR, yet TCRdb's version contains in-frame clones alone and is incomplete. This repertoire shows approximately 150,000 clones, 75% to 95% found once; its top ten account for around 3%. The receptor comes from a woman aged 18-30 years in good health and CMV-seropositive. Material: PBMCs. This chain connects TRBV7-9 to TRBJ2-7; TRBD1 agrees at 9 bases. The CDR3 is CASSTGTGFYEQYF. The CDR3 DNA sequence: TGTGCCAGCAGCACCGGGACAGGGTTCTACGAGCAGTACTTC.